This T cell receptor beta chain came from a study of brain T cells in children with intractable seizures. As for time point: blood from clinic visit 5 months post-surgery; TSC patient then seizure free. Surgery cases with the highest brain T cell transcript signatures were chosen for sequencing. Pre-surgery treatment included at least one anti-epileptic drug. Overall study findings and caveats: Viral specificity was inferred only from CDR3 similarity; HCMV serostatus was unknown. Absence of clones before surgery may stem from lower sequencing depth.

TCRdb keeps only in-frame clones here, not all; method: immunoSEQ multiplex PCR. The repertoire holds around 340,000 clones, 93% seen once, with around 5% in the top ten. CDR1 and CDR2 (germline): WSHSY, SAAADI. CDR3 length: 15 residues. The ends lost 6 bases at V and 0 bases at J; junction bases unmatched: 5. Only a few counts were recorded for this clone. Its antigen remains unidentified. The starting material was peripheral blood, obtained less than 6 months after surgery. This clonotype was obtained from a boy younger than two with tuberous sclerosis and intractable seizures. V is TRBV10-2 and J is TRBJ2-1; 7 positions match TRBD1. The CDR3 reads CASRRRDSSYNEQFF. The CDR3, as DNA: TGCGCCAGCAGGCGCCGGGACAGCTCCTACAATGAGCAGTTCTTC.